The rows below give T cell receptor beta chains drawn from one sample of a study of T cells in Graves' hyperthyroidism and ophthalmopathy. One entry per CDR3 protein, called by TCRdb with MiXCR from the multiplex PCR reads. This table holds hundreds of thousands of distinct CDR3 sequences, approximately 15% found once. The sequenced sample was blood. The receptors shown here come from a woman aged 25-40 years with Graves' hyperthyroidism. Both conserved end residues are part of each CDR3. Each record gives: D gene, clone size, J gene, V gene, CDR3 protein, CDR3 DNA. A D gene is named only where the DNA matches it firmly. The listing skips clone size in some rows; elsewhere it reads once, few, many or a size class.

TRBD1 many TRBJ1-2 TRBV28 CASRDDREVHGYTF TGTGCCAGCCGCGATGACAGGGAGGTTCATGGCTACACCTTC
TRBD1 NA TRBJ1-2 TRBV7-9 CASSFYRGDYGYTF TGTGCCAGCAGCTTTTACAGGGGGGACTATGGCTACACCTTC
TRBD1 many TRBJ2-5 TRBV28 CASSLRGQGVETQYF TGTGCCAGCAGTTTACGGGGACAGGGGGTAGAGACCCAGTACTTC
TRBD2 few TRBJ2-7 TRBV20-1 CSATTTSGRNYEQYF TGCAGTGCCACCACAACTAGCGGGAGGAATTACGAGCAGTACTTC
NA many TRBJ1-1 TRBV28 CASTGSLGNTEAFF TGTGCCAGCACAGGTTCCTTAGGGAACACTGAAGCTTTCTTT
TRBD1 many TRBJ1-3 TRBV6-1 CASSHGTAGNTIYF TGTGCCAGCAGTCACGGGACAGCTGGAAACACCATATATTTT
TRBD1 many TRBJ2-1 TRBV9 CASSVFGDRGPFRGNEQFF TGTGCCAGCAGCGTATTCGGGGACAGGGGGCCGTTCCGAGGCAATGAGCAGTTCTTC
NA many TRBJ2-2 TRBV2 CASSSTGELFF TGTGCCAGCAGCTCGACCGGGGAGCTGTTTTTT
NA many TRBJ1-1 TRBV20-1 CSRPGVGRAFF TGCAGCCGGCCGGGAGTGGGGCGAGCTTTCTTT
NA many TRBJ2-1 TRBV7-6 CASSPIGVFNEQFF TGTGCCAGCAGCCCAATCGGAGTATTCAATGAGCAGTTCTTC
NA NA TRBJ2-3 TRBV20-1 CSARGDYLNTDTQYF TGCAGTGCCAGGGGGGACTACCTGAACACAGATACGCAGTATTTT
NA many TRBJ2-7 TRBV5-6 CASSIPRVHEQYF TGTGCCAGCAGCATCCCCAGGGTCCACGAGCAGTACTTC
NA few TRBJ2-2 TRBV6-1 CASRLTGNTGELFF TGTGCCAGCAGATTGACAGGGAACACCGGGGAGCTGTTTTTT
NA few TRBJ1-2 TRBV10-3 CAISESGQTYGYTF TGTGCCATCAGTGAGTCAGGACAGACCTATGGCTACACCTTC
NA many TRBJ2-3 TRBV28 CASSWRQRTDTQYF TGTGCCAGCAGTTGGCGACAGCGCACAGATACGCAGTATTTT
NA many TRBJ2-7 TRBV12-3/TRBV12-4 CASSLKRNEQYF TGTGCCAGCAGTTTAAAGCGAAACGAGCAGTACTTC
NA few TRBJ1-4 TRBV7-8 CASSLVAGGEKLFF TGTGCCAGCAGCTTAGTCGCGGGGGGTGAAAAACTGTTTTTT
NA many TRBJ2-1 TRBV6-2/TRBV6-3 CASSYLGHNEQFF TGTGCCAGCAGTTACCTGGGGCACAATGAGCAGTTCTTC
NA many TRBJ1-1 TRBV10-3 CAITAQQNTEAFF TGTGCCATCACGGCCCAGCAGAACACTGAAGCTTTCTTT
NA NA TRBJ2-2 TRBV7-2 CASSLVPGTGELFF TGTGCCAGCAGCTTAGTTCCAGGCACCGGGGAGCTGTTTTTT
NA many TRBJ1-1 TRBV18 CASSPIQGTEAFF TGTGCCAGCTCACCGATCCAGGGGACTGAAGCTTTCTTT
TRBD2 many TRBJ2-7 TRBV28 CASSLRSGLAGMMGSYEQYF TGTGCCAGCAGTTTGCGTTCAGGACTAGCGGGTATGATGGGCTCCTACGAGCAGTACTTC
NA many TRBJ1-5 TRBV6-1 CASAGGRAQPQHF TGTGCCAGCGCCGGAGGCAGGGCTCAGCCCCAGCATTTT
TRBD2 many TRBJ2-3 TRBV7-2 CASSSPSGRGTDTQYF TGTGCCAGCAGCTCACCGAGCGGGAGAGGCACAGATACGCAGTATTTT
NA NA TRBJ1-2 TRBV20-1 CSGRSANYGYTF TGCAGTGGACGCAGTGCCAACTATGGCTACACCTTC
TRBD2 few TRBJ2-3 TRBV7-8 CASSTRGTSPTDSTQYF TGTGCCAGCAGCACCAGAGGGACTAGCCCCACAGATAGTACGCAGTATTTT
NA many TRBJ2-3 TRBV20-1 CSAAPKPRGTDTQYF TGCAGTGCCGCCCCCAAACCGAGGGGCACAGATACGCAGTATTTT
TRBD1 NA TRBJ2-7 TRBV5-6 CASSLGVDGTGFYEQYF TGTGCCAGCAGCTTGGGAGTTGACGGGACAGGCTTCTACGAGCAGTACTTC
NA NA TRBJ2-2 TRBV14 CASSQRTSYTGELFF TGTGCCAGCAGCCAAAGGACATCGTACACCGGGGAGCTGTTTTTT
NA NA TRBJ2-7 TRBV3-1 CASSPTGQRDYEQYF TGTGCCAGCAGCCCAACAGGGCAGCGGGACTACGAGCAGTACTTC
NA NA TRBJ2-2 TRBV3-1 CASSQGYDSSGELFF TGTGCCAGCAGCCAAGGCTACGATTCATCGGGGGAGCTGTTTTTT
NA many TRBJ2-5 TRBV6-5 CASSYSGGAWDGRDLQETQYF TGTGCCAGCAGTTACTCAGGAGGCGCCTGGGACGGCCGGGACTTACAAGAGACCCAGTACTTC
NA many TRBJ2-7 TRBV28 CASSLMGVGSYEQYF TGTGCCAGCAGTTTAATGGGGGTCGGATCCTACGAGCAGTACTTC
TRBD2 many TRBJ2-1 TRBV9 CASSRETSGISEQFF TGTGCCAGCAGCAGGGAGACTAGCGGGATCAGTGAGCAGTTCTTC
NA few TRBJ2-1 TRBV5-4 CASRTDGYNEQFF TGTGCCAGCAGAACGGACGGATACAATGAGCAGTTCTTC
NA many TRBJ2-7 TRBV5-1 CASSPTRPPYEQYF TGCGCCAGCAGCCCGACTAGGCCCCCATACGAGCAGTACTTC
NA many TRBJ1-3 TRBV20-1 CSARDGGDGGNTIYF TGCAGTGCTAGAGATGGGGGCGACGGTGGAAACACCATATATTTT
NA many TRBJ2-7 TRBV5-1 CASSLGSWRANEQYF TGCGCCAGCAGCTTGGGTAGTTGGCGGGCGAACGAGCAGTACTTC
NA few TRBJ1-5 TRBV6-1 CASSEGHGVIFSWPQHF TGTGCCAGCAGTGAAGGTCACGGCGTAATTTTTTCTTGGCCCCAGCATTTT
NA many TRBJ1-1 TRBV6-1 CASSVGLIIVLNTEAFF TGTGCCAGCAGTGTGGGGCTAATCATCGTCTTGAACACTGAAGCTTTCTTT